A single sample gave rise to the 12 T cell receptor beta chains below, sequenced in a study of CD8+CD57+ T cells in acquired aplastic anemia. Genomic DNA, the template, was used for profiling of the TCR beta VDJ and CDR3. TCRdb itself ran the reads through MiXCR, one entry per CDR3 protein. The profile covers 150,000 to 200,000 distinct CDR3 sequences, with more than 45% appearing a single time and roughly 3.2% taken by the ten largest. Selection for sequencing was limited to patients who had shown CD8+CD57+ cell expansion by flow cytometry. Sequenced material: sorted CD4+, CD8+, or CD8+CD57+ T cells (not recorded which) from PBMCs. The receptors stem from a human donor with aplastic anemia.

This chain connects TRBV2 to TRBJ1-1, with D possibly matching TRBD1 (5 bases). The CDR3 has 15 amino acids. V was pared by 3 bases and J by 6 bases, with 17 bases between. Germline loops: CDR1 SNHLY, CDR2 FYNNEI. Here the CDR3 reads CASSDLGGGWSEAFF. The CDR3, as DNA: TGTGCCAGCAGTGACTTGGGGGGGGGTTGGTCTGAAGCTTTCTTT.

This clonotype showed up many times. This chain uses TRBV4-2 with TRBJ2-7; 8 bases are shared with TRBD2. The germline gives CDR1 LGHNA, CDR2 YNFKEQ. V lost 4 bases and J lost 0; bases outside the gene matches: 17. The CDR3 is made up of 19 amino acids. The CDR3 region is CASSPGSGSLGRNSYEQYV. For the CDR3, the DNA is TGTGCCAGCAGCCCGGGCAGCGGGAGCCTTGGACGTAACTCCTACGAGCAGTACGTC.

The V call is TRBV10-3, the J call TRBJ2-1; unclear D gene. V was pared by 3 bases and J by 9 bases, with 9 bases between. The CDR3 is 12 residues long. Germline assignment: CDR1 ENHRY and CDR2 SYGVKD. CDR3 nucleotides: TGTGCCATCAGTGACCCACGTTCTGAGCAGTTCTTC. Protein product: CAISDPRSEQFF.

The rearrangement uses TRBV2 and TRBJ2-7; 8 nucleotides align to TRBD1. CDR3 length: 15 residues. Trimming at V came to 2 bases and at J to 5 bases, leaving 8 bases not matched to a gene. Germline V gene sequence: CDR1 SNHLY, CDR2 FYNNEI. The CDR3 here is CASSERAQGAHEQYF. CDR3 coding DNA: TGTGCCAGCAGTGAACGGGCGCAGGGGGCCCACGAGCAGTACTTC.

Many counts were recorded for this clonotype. V gene TRBV9 combines with J gene TRBJ1-3; D is uncertain. CDR1 SGDLS and CDR2 YYNGEE come from the germline V gene. The CDR3 is 13 amino acids. V lost 0 bases and J 4 bases, leaving 5 bases between the germline ends. CDR3 coding DNA: TGTGCCAGCAGCGTAGCATCAGGAAACACCATATATTTT. It codes for CASSVASGNTIYF.

This clonotype came up a few times. The CDR3 does not end in the conserved phenylalanine or tryptophan, so this is likely a read error. The chain uses TRBV11-1 and TRBJ1-6; D is perhaps TRBD1 (5 bases). This CDR3 is 16 amino acids long. Germline-derived CDR1 and CDR2 are SGHAT and FQDESV (reference sequence). The DNA of the CDR3 is TGTGCCGGCAGCTTAGAGGGGATGGGTCCGGATTCACCCCTCCACTTG. Residues: CAGSLEGMGPDSPLHL.

This clonotype has a handful of counts. The chain recombines TRBV25-1 with TRBJ2-7; 8 nucleotides align to TRBD1. The V gene end was trimmed by 3 bases and the J gene end by 2 bases; junction bases not matched to a gene: 6. There are 15 residues in the CDR3. CDR1 is MGHDK and CDR2 is SYGVNS in the germline V gene. The CDR3 loop reads CASSDAGQVTYEQYF. Written as DNA, the CDR3 is TGTGCCAGCAGTGATGCGGGACAGGTGACCTACGAGCAGTACTTC.

The chain recombines TRBV7-9 with TRBJ2-7, with unresolved D. CDR3 size: 11 residues. V gave up 4 bases and J gave up 6 bases, with 7 bases separating them. The germline gives CDR1 SEHNR, CDR2 FQNEAQ (reference sequence). The DNA for the CDR3 is TGTGCCAGCAGCTGGTTATCCGAGCAGTACTTC. This encodes CASSWLSEQYF.

The rearrangement joins TRBV25-1 to TRBJ1-6; the D is unclear. The germline V and J ends were trimmed by 4 bases and 6 bases, with 13 bases remaining between them. From germline, CDR1 is MGHDK and CDR2 SYGVNS. The CDR3 spans 15 residues. The CDR3 protein is CASSGKAKPNSPLHF. The CDR3 DNA reads TGTGCCAGCAGTGGCAAGGCCAAACCTAATTCACCCCTCCACTTT.

The chain links TRBV5-1 to TRBJ1-1, with D tentatively TRBD1 (6 bases). Between the trimmed V and J ends, which lost 6 bases and 1 base, there was a span of 16 bases. Germline CDR1 and CDR2: SGHRS and YFSETQ. The CDR3 covers 15 residues. The CDR3 is CASISEGVSNTEAFF. The CDR3 DNA is TGCGCCAGCATTAGTGAGGGGGTCTCGAACACTGAAGCTTTCTTT.

This clonotype appeared many times. The chain combines TRBV20-1 with TRBJ1-2, with no clear D. V was trimmed by 0 bases and J by 0 bases, leaving 11 bases between them. Germline CDR1 is DFQATT and CDR2 is SNEGSKA (reference sequence). The CDR3 is 15 residues long. The CDR3 bases are TGCAGTGCTAGAGATTCAGGCAGCACTAACTATGGCTACACCTTC. It is translated as CSARDSGSTNYGYTF.

The CDR3 sequence: CAISDRQGGETQYF. In nucleotides, the CDR3 is TGTGCCATCAGTGACCGACAGGGAGGGGAGACCCAGTACTTC. V usage is TRBV10-3 and J usage is TRBJ2-5; tentatively, D is TRBD1 or TRBD2 (7 bases each). Trimming stripped 3 bases from V and 5 bases from J, with 13 bases between. CDR3 length: 14 residues. CDR1 is ENHRY, CDR2 SYGVKD, per germline.